The clone carrying this T cell receptor beta chain has just a few counts. Its antigen is unknown. Time point indicated: persistent/refractory GD, antithyroid drugs over 5 years with positive TRAb. PBMC-extracted RNA yielded the TCR library. In building TCR beta libraries, iRepertoire HTBI primers were used together with Arm-PCR of CDR3 regions. TCRdb used MiXCR to reprocess the multiplex PCR reads, holding one entry per CDR3 protein. The sample holds over 250,000 distinct CDR3 sequences, 20% to 25% seen once. Germline assignment: CDR1 DFQATT and CDR2 SNEGSKA (reference sequence). The CDR3 spans 13 residues. V was clipped by 0 bases and J by 2 bases, with 8 bases between them. This entry is derived from a study of regulatory T cells in long-lasting Graves disease. Study outcomes and limitations: Clonotypes that were public and shared totalled roughly 3,000 in persistent patients versus 750 to 1,000 in new patients.

The genes are TRBV20-1 and TRBJ2-7; no reliable D call. The starting material was peripheral blood mononuclear cells (PBMCs), obtained when the disease was refractory, from a patient treated with antithyroid drugs. The clonotype was recovered from a female donor with Graves disease. CDR3: CSARDKSAYEQYF. The DNA for the CDR3 is TGCAGTGCTAGAGATAAGTCCGCCTACGAGCAGTACTTC.